This T cell receptor beta chain derives from a study of breast tumors, draining lymph nodes, adjacent tissues. Study-wide findings and caveats: Tumors had less TCR diversity than lymph nodes, more than nontumor tissue.

Axillary draining lymph nodes of breast cancer patients supplied the node samples. In this sample, this clonotype turned up many times. Antigen unknown. TCRdb analysed the multiplex PCR reads with MiXCR anew, one entry per CDR3 protein. The sample gives about 150,000 distinct CDR3 sequences, around a third of which show up once; about 2.5% is in the top ten. The CDR3 is made up of 12 amino acids. Per the germline V gene, CDR1 is SGDLS and CDR2 is YYNGEE. Trimming removed 4 bases from V and 5 bases from J, with 9 bases in between. The source material was axillary lymph node tissue. The chain uses TRBV9 and TRBJ1-2; unclear D gene. The sequence was collected from a female donor with breast cancer. Some clones in this sample may be carry-over from other donors' samples. The CDR3 protein is CASSSQGYGYTF. CDR3 in DNA: TGTGCCAGCAGCTCGCAAGGATATGGCTACACCTTC.